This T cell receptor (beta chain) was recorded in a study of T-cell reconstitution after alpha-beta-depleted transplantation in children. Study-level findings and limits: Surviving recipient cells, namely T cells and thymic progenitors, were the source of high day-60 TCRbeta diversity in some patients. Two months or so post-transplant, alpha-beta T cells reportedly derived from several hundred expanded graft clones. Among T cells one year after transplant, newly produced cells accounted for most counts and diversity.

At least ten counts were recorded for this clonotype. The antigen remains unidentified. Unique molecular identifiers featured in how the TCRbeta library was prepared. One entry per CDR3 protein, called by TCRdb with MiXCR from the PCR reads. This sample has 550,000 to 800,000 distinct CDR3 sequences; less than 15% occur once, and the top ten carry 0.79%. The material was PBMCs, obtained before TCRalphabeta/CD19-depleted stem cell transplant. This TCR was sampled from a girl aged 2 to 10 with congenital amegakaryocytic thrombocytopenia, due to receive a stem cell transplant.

CDR3 in DNA: TGCGCCAGCAGCCCGGACGAGGGACGGCACAATGAGCAGTTCTTC. Protein sequence: CASSPDEGRHNEQFF. The rearrangement uses TRBV5-1 and TRBJ2-1; D is tentatively TRBD1 or TRBD2 (5 bases each). Germline V lookup: CDR1 SGHRS, CDR2 YFSETQ. Deletions cut 4 bases from V and 5 bases from J, with 16 bases between. The CDR3 is 15 amino acids.